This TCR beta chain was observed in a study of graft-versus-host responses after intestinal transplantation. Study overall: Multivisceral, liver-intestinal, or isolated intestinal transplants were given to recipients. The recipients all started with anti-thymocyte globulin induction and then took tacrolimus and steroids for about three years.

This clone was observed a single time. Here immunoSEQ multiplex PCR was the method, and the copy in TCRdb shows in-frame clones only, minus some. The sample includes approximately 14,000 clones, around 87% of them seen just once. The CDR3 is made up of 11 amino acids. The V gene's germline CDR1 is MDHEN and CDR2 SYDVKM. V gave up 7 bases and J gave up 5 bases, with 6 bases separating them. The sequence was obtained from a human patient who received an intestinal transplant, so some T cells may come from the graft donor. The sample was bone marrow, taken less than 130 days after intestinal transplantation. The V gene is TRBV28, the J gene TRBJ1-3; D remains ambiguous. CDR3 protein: CASTLRNTIYF. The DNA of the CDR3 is TGTGCCAGCACCCTAAGAAACACCATATATTTT.